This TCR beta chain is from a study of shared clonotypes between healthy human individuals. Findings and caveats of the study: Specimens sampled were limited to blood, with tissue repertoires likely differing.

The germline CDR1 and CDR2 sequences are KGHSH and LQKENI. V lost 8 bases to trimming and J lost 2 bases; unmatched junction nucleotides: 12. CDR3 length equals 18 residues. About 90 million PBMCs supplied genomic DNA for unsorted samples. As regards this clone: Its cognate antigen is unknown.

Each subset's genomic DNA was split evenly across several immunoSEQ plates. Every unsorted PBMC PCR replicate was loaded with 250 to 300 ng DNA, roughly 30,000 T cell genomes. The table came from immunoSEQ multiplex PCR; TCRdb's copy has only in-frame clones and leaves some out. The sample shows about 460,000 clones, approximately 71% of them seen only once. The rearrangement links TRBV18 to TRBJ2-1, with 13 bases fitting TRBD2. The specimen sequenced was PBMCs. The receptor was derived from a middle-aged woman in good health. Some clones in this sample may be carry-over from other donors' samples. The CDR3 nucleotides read TGTGCCAGCCCACGATCCGGGACTAGCGGGGCAACCTACAATGAGCAGTTCTTC. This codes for CASPRSGTSGATYNEQFF.